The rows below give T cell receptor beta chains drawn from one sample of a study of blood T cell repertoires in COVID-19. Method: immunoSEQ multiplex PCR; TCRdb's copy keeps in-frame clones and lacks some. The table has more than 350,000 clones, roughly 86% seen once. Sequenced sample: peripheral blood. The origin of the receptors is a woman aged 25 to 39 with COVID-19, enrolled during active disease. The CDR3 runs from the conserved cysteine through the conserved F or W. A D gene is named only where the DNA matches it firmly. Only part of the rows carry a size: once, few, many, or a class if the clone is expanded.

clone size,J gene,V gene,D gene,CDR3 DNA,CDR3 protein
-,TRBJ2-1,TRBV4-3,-,TGCGCCAGCAGCCAAGGGATGAGAGGTCTTGATGAGCAGTTCTTC,CASSQGMRGLDEQFF
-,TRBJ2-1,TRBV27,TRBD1,TGTGCCAGCAGTTTGGACAGGGGGGGCTACAATGAGCAGTTCTTC,CASSLDRGGYNEQFF
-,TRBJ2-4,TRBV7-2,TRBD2,TGTGCCAGCAGCATCCTTAGCGGGAGGGCTGTGGGAAACATTCAGTACTTC,CASSILSGRAVGNIQYF
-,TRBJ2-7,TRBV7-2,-,TGTGCCAGCAGCTTAGGAGTAGCTTCCGAGCAGTACTTC,CASSLGVASEQYF
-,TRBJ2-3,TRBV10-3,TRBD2,TGTGCCACCACTCCGGGACTAGCGGGACCCACAGATACGCAGTATTTT,CATTPGLAGPTDTQYF
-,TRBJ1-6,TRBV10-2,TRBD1,TGCGCCAGCGCCCGAGTGGACAGGATCGATTCACCCCTCCACTTT,CASARVDRIDSPLHF
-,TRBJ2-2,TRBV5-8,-,TGTGCCAGCAGCTTGGTTCAGGGCCTTCCTTTGCCGGGGGAGCTGTTTTTT,CASSLVQGLPLPGELFF
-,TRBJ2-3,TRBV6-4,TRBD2,TGTGCCAGCAGTGTGCTAGCGGGGGGCACAGATACGCAGTATTTT,CASSVLAGGTDTQYF
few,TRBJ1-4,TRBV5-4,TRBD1,TGTGCCAGCAGACGACAGGGGGGGAGTCGAAAACTGTTTTTT,CASRRQGGSRKLFF
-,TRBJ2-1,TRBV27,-,TGTGCCAGCAGTTCGAACCGCCGAGGGGGCAATGAGCAGTTCTTC,CASSSNRRGGNEQFF
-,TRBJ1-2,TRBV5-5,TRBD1,TGTGCCAGCGAGAGGGACGGACAGGGGGAAAACTATGGCTACACCTTC,CASERDGQGENYGYTF
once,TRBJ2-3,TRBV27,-,TGTGCCAGCAGTAAAGCAATCACAGATACGCAGTATTTT,CASSKAITDTQYF
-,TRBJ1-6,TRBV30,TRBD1,TGTGCCTGGACTTCGGGACAGCTGAATTCACCCCTCCACTTT,CAWTSGQLNSPLHF
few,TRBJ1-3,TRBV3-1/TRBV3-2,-,TGTGCCAGCAGCCAACACTCTGGAAACACCATATATTTT,CASSQHSGNTIYF
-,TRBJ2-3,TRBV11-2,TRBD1,TGTGCCAGCAGCCAGGGGGCCGGAACCACAGATACGCAGTATTTT,CASSQGAGTTDTQYF
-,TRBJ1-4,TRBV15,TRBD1,TGTGCCACCAGCTCCCGACAGGGAAAGGAAAAACTGTTTTTT,CATSSRQGKEKLFF
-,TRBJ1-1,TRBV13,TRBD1,TGTGCCAGCAGGTTAAACAGGGGGCTGAGAGCTTTCTTT,CASRLNRGLRAFF
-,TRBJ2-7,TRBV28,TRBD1,TGTGCCAGCAGTTCCCTTAACAGGGGGCTATACGAGCAGTACTTC,CASSSLNRGLYEQYF
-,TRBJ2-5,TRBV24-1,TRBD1,TGTGCCACCAGTGACCCGGGACAGGGAAGGGAGACCCAGTACTTC,CATSDPGQGRETQYF
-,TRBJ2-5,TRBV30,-,TGTGCCTGGAGTGTGGGAGGACATTGGATGGAGACCCAGTACTTC,CAWSVGGHWMETQYF
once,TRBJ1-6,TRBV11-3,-,TGTGCCAGCAGCCAGGGGACAAATTCACCCCTCCACTTT,CASSQGTNSPLHF
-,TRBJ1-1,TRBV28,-,TGTGCCAGCAGTCCGACAGAGTCCTCTGAAGCTTTCTTT,CASSPTESSEAFF